Detailed here is one TCR beta chain. The antigen remains undetermined. All donors participated as healthy donors of bone marrow. This entry comes from a study of cytomegalovirus exposure and HLA in healthy donors. The wider study: The study placed about four fifths of its roughly 410 genotyped donors in the Caucasian-associated ancestry cluster.

Germline V gives CDR1 LGHNA, CDR2 YNFKEQ. Trimming shortened V by 1 base and J by 5 bases, and 8 bases separated the two germline ends. The CDR3 has 14 amino acids. Overall study findings and caveats: An Asian-associated ancestry cluster reportedly showed fewer N-insertions than the roughly 700-donor mean in a later analysis.

The PCR had 60 Vbeta and 13 Jbeta primers. The protocol was immunoSEQ multiplex PCR, while the TCRdb copy is restricted to in-frame clones and leaves out a portion. The repertoire includes approximately 170,000 clones, approximately 88% of them detected once, and 0.95% to 1.5% sits in the top ten. The sequencing input was PBMCs. The TCR originated in a boy between 2 and 10 years old in good health and CMV-seronegative. The chain employs TRBV4-2 and TRBJ2-2; weak D call: TRBD1 (5 bases). The CDR3 sequence: CASSQARDTGELFF. CDR3 bases: TGTGCCAGCAGCCAAGCCAGGGATACCGGGGAGCTGTTTTTT.